These T cell receptor beta chains were read from a single sample in a study of shared clonotypes between healthy human individuals. Repertoires were generated with immunoSEQ multiplex PCR, while TCRdb's copy carries only in-frame clones and drops some. The sample carries about 1.1 million clones, about 84% recorded once. The sequencing input was memory CD4+ T cells from PBMCs. These receptors were collected from a man aged 18-30 years in good health. Some clones in this sample may be carry-over from other donors' samples. The conserved cysteine and the conserved F or W are not part of the CDR3 here. Each record gives: V gene, J gene, CDR3 protein.

>TRBV5-8|TRBJ1-5
ASLLLGNSDGNQPQH
>TRBV29-1|TRBJ1-2
SVARAGISYGYT
>TRBV6-5|TRBJ1-1
ASTPPGGPEAF
>TRBV10-3|TRBJ2-1
AISAQREGRGEQF
>TRBV7-3|TRBJ2-3
ASSQGDTQY
>TRBV5-1|TRBJ2-2
ASSPRRTGELF
>TRBV6-5|TRBJ1-1
ASSYGGRTSTEAF
>TRBV29-1|TRBJ2-1
SGRGGGSSYNEQF
>TRBV29-1|TRBJ1-3
SVSPSGNTIY
>TRBV19|TRBJ2-1
ASSIGLARYNEQF
>TRBV5-5|TRBJ1-2
ASSLDRSYGYT
>TRBV6-5|TRBJ1-2
ASRRQGGYGYT
>TRBV7-2|TRBJ1-3
ASSTGQIISGNTIY
>TRBV15|TRBJ1-4
ATSRDSEKLF
>TRBV5-4|TRBJ2-3
ASSARTGTSTDTQY
>TRBV6-1|TRBJ1-4
ASRAQGGSEKLF
>TRBV7-2|TRBJ2-1
ASSSPWRGGEQF
>TRBV29-1|TRBJ2-7
SVEGSRDRGPYEQY